These 2 T cell receptor beta chains originate from one sample sequenced in a study of shared clonotypes between healthy human individuals. In the naive CD8 group, cells lacked CD45RO and were positively selected for CCR7, so terminally differentiated effector memory CD45RA+ cells were left out. This table comes from immunoSEQ multiplex PCR, and its TCRdb copy is limited to in-frame clones, with some not included. The sample holds about 680,000 clones, 92% seen once. The sample was naive CD8+ T cells sorted from blood. Receptor source: a man between 25 and 39 years old in good health.

With regard to this clone: Other DNA sequences within the sample encode an identical CDR3. The V call is TRBV5-1, the J call TRBJ2-1, with TRBD2 matching 10 bases. Trimming cost V 3 bases and J 1 base; bases outside gene matches: 1. Per the germline V gene, CDR1 is SGHRS and CDR2 is YFSETQ. The CDR3 length is 15 residues. CDR3 region: CASSSAGGSYNEQFF. CDR3 sequence (DNA): TGCGCCAGCAGCTCAGCGGGAGGGTCCTACAATGAGCAGTTCTTC.

This clone was seen only once. The chain couples TRBV27 to TRBJ2-1; TRBD1 is a possible D gene (6 bases). Germline V gives CDR1 MNHEY, CDR2 SMNVEV (reference sequence). The CDR3 has 16 amino acids. V gave up 6 bases and J gave up 4 bases, with 19 bases separating them. DNA of the CDR3: TGTGCCAGCAGCGCTGGGACACTGAACCTATACAATGAGCAGTTCTTC. Protein: CASSAGTLNLYNEQFF.